The 22 T cell receptor beta chains in this list originate from one sample, sequenced in a study of blood T cell repertoires in COVID-19. Data came from immunoSEQ multiplex PCR; TCRdb stores just in-frame clones and leaves some out. Among over 250,000 clones listed, roughly 85% were seen once. Sequencing was done on a sample of peripheral blood. These receptors originate from a man aged 45 to 65 with active or convalescent COVID-19.

This clone has just one count. V and J are TRBV30 and TRBJ1-2; D is perhaps TRBD1 (5 bases). The CDR3 covers 13 residues. Trimming left V 2 bases short and J 11 bases short, with 18 bases between. Germline loops: CDR1 GTSNPN, CDR2 SVGIG (reference sequence). The CDR3 DNA sequence: TGTGCCTGGAGTCTAGGGGAAGGGGTCCCGTACACCTTC. Its translation is CAWSLGEGVPYTF.

This clone is a singleton in its sample. The chain combines TRBV10-3 with TRBJ2-1, with a tentative D call TRBD2 (5 bases). CDR1 and CDR2 from the germline V gene are ENHRY and SYGVKD. Trimming stripped 2 bases from V and 0 bases from J, with 17 bases between. The CDR3 runs to 18 residues. The CDR3 here is CAISEVFSGMGSYNEQFF. The DNA for the CDR3 is TGTGCCATCAGTGAGGTTTTCAGCGGAATGGGCTCCTACAATGAGCAGTTCTTC.

This clone showed up just once. The chain employs TRBV11-2 and TRBJ2-7; 8 nucleotides align to TRBD2. This CDR3 has 15 residues. Germline V lookup: CDR1 SGHAT, CDR2 FQNNGV. With V trimmed by 5 bases and J by 7 bases, 13 bases remained unmatched. CDR3 DNA: TGTGCCAGCAGCCCACAAACAGCGGGAGCAAGTGAGCAGTACTTC. Protein sequence: CASSPQTAGASEQYF.

The chain couples TRBV5-1 to TRBJ2-6, with 7 bases fitting TRBD2. Germline loops: CDR1 SGHRS, CDR2 YFSETQ. The CDR3 runs to 17 residues. V lost 4 bases to trimming and J lost 4 bases; unmatched junction nucleotides: 11. CDR3 nucleotide sequence: TGCGCCAGCAGCCCGATGAGCGGGGCAGGGGGGGCCAACGTCCTGACTTTC. Its translation is CASSPMSGAGGANVLTF.

The J gene is TRBJ2-3, the V gene TRBV19; D uncertain. The CDR3 contains 13 residues. Germline CDR1 and CDR2: LNHDA and SQIVND (reference sequence). The V end was cut by 6 bases, the J end by 5 bases, with 12 bases between. CDR3 sequence reads: CASSHPSRDTQYF. For the CDR3, the DNA is TGTGCCAGTAGCCATCCTAGTAGAGATACGCAGTATTTT.

This chain connects TRBV5-1 to TRBJ2-7; D is uncertain. This CDR3 is 13 amino acids long. Germline V CDR1 and CDR2: SGHRS, YFSETQ. The V gene lost 5 bases and the J gene lost 1 base, with 10 bases spanning the gap. The CDR3 spells CASSPTFSYEQYF. In nucleotides, the CDR3 is TGCGCCAGCAGTCCAACTTTTTCCTACGAGCAGTACTTC.

V and J are TRBV15 and TRBJ1-2, with D possibly being TRBD1 (5 bases). V was clipped by 1 base and J by 1 base, with 13 bases between them. The CDR3 has 16 residues. Germline V gene sequence: CDR1 LNHNV, CDR2 YYDKDF (reference sequence). CDR3 coding DNA: TGTGCCACCAGCAGAGTGGGGGGGGAACATAACTATGGCTACACCTTC. Translation gives CATSRVGGEHNYGYTF.

The V gene is TRBV25-1, the J gene TRBJ1-1, with unresolved D. The germline V gene encodes CDR1 MGHDK and CDR2 SYGVNS. The V and J ends lost 5 bases and 1 base respectively, with 8 bases between them. This CDR3 spans 13 amino acids. As DNA, the CDR3 is TGTGCCAGCAGTCCGGGTCGGAACACTGAAGCTTTCTTT. It is translated as CASSPGRNTEAFF.

This chain uses TRBV28 with TRBJ2-7; 7 bases align to TRBD1. Germline V gene sequence: CDR1 MDHEN, CDR2 SYDVKM. The CDR3 runs to 15 residues. Trimming at V came to 7 bases and at J to 1 base, leaving 10 bases not matched to a gene. CDR3 loop: CASTHRDSRSYEQYF. In DNA form, the CDR3 reads TGTGCCAGCACCCATCGGGACAGTCGATCCTACGAGCAGTACTTC.

The chain employs TRBV6-5 and TRBJ2-1; maybe TRBD2 (6 bases). The CDR3 extends over 15 amino acids. From germline, CDR1 is MNHEY and CDR2 SVGAGI. The V and J ends lost 2 bases and 7 bases respectively, with 15 bases between them. CDR3 DNA: TGTGCCAGCAGTTACGAGACGGCGGGGTGGAATGAGCAGTTCTTC. Translation gives CASSYETAGWNEQFF.

J is TRBJ2-7 and V is TRBV19; the match to TRBD2 covers 10 bases. The V gene end was trimmed by 4 bases and the J gene end by 3 bases; junction bases not matched to a gene: 12. The CDR3 runs 17 residues. Looked up from germline, CDR1 is LNHDA and CDR2 is SQIVND (reference sequence). The CDR3 DNA sequence: TGTGCCAGTAGTAAGCCCTCGACTAGCGGGTTCTACTACGAGCAGTACTTC. Translating gives CASSKPSTSGFYYEQYF.

The V call is TRBV11-2, the J call TRBJ1-5, with D uncertain. The V end was cut by 3 bases, the J end by 3 bases, with 6 bases between. Germline CDR1 and CDR2: SGHAT and FQNNGV. The CDR3 has 13 residues. DNA for the CDR3: TGTGCCAGCAGCTTTGAGGTCAATCAGCCCCAGCATTTT. This gives the protein CASSFEVNQPQHF.

The rearrangement uses TRBV7-8 and TRBJ1-5; D unclear. CDR3 length: 14 residues. CDR1 SGHVS and CDR2 FQNEAQ come from the germline V gene. Deletions cut 2 bases from V and 7 bases from J, with 12 bases between. The CDR3 sequence is CASSLKGGVQPQHF. In nucleotides, the CDR3 is TGTGCCAGCAGCTTAAAAGGAGGCGTGCAGCCCCAGCATTTT.

Comments on this clone: The sample contains more than one DNA sequence encoding this CDR3. The J gene is TRBJ2-3, the V gene TRBV5-1, with a tentative D call TRBD1 (6 bases). The V gene lost 2 bases and the J gene lost 4 bases, with 8 bases spanning the gap. Germline assignment: CDR1 SGHRS and CDR2 YFSETQ. The CDR3 sequence is 13 residues long. CDR3 residues: CASSLGGPDTQYF. CDR3 DNA sequence: TGCGCCAGCAGCTTAGGGGGACCAGATACGCAGTATTTT.

The chain joins TRBV25-1 to TRBJ2-5; 10 bases align to TRBD1. In germline, CDR1 is MGHDK, CDR2 SYGVNS. The CDR3 length is 15 residues. Trimming cost V 8 bases and J 5 bases; bases outside gene matches: 11. CDR3 in amino acids: CASLESDRGTETQYF. The CDR3 DNA is TGTGCCAGCCTGGAATCGGACAGGGGGACTGAGACCCAGTACTTC.

The chain carries TRBV12-3 or TRBV12-4 and TRBJ2-2; TRBD1 is a possible D gene (5 bases). The CDR3 spans 13 residues. Trimming left V 4 bases short and J 5 bases short, with 8 bases between. The CDR3 protein is CASSSRGTGELFF. CDR3 DNA sequence: TGTGCCAGCAGTTCTAGGGGTACCGGGGAGCTGTTTTTT.

The chain uses TRBV7-6 and TRBJ1-2; TRBD1 agrees at 12 bases. The germline CDR1 and CDR2 sequences are SGHVS and FNYEAQ. CDR3 length: 16 residues. The ends lost 6 bases at V and 6 bases at J; junction bases unmatched: 11. CDR3 nucleotides: TGTGCCAGCAGTCAATCCGGGACAGGGGGCCGAGATGGCTACACCTTC. Its translation: CASSQSGTGGRDGYTF.

This clone has only one observation. This chain links TRBV7-2 with TRBJ1-2, with 10 positions matching TRBD1. The V gene's germline CDR1 is SGHTA and CDR2 FQGNSA. V shed 1 base, J shed 8 bases, and the junction held 4 bases outside the gene matches. CDR3 length: 14 residues. CDR3 sequence reads: CASSLGTGGEGYTF. Here the CDR3 DNA reads TGTGCCAGCAGCTTAGGGACAGGGGGGGAAGGCTACACCTTC.

J is TRBJ1-1 and V is TRBV7-2; D unresolved. V was shortened by 4 bases and J by 10 bases, with 19 bases between the two germline ends. This CDR3 has 14 amino acids. Per the germline V gene, CDR1 is SGHTA and CDR2 is FQGNSA. The CDR3 sequence: CASSSTLGSGVAFF. The CDR3 nucleotides are TGTGCCAGCAGCTCGACTTTAGGGAGCGGGGTAGCTTTCTTT.

The CDR3 DNA reads TGTGCCAGCAGTTCCCGACTAGCTTACAATGAGCAGTTCTTC. Amino acid sequence: CASSSRLAYNEQFF. The chain links TRBV27 to TRBJ2-1, with 7 bases lining up with TRBD2. J gave up 4 bases and V 4 bases, and 4 bases lay outside the gene matches. The germline CDR1 and CDR2 sequences are MNHEY and SMNVEV (reference sequence). The CDR3 loop spans 14 amino acids.

This chain connects TRBV19 to TRBJ2-2, with 9 bases matching TRBD1. This CDR3 is built from 16 residues. The trim removed 4 bases at V and 4 bases at J, leaving 7 bases unmatched. CDR1 and CDR2 (germline): LNHDA, SQIVND (reference sequence). CDR3 sequence (DNA): TGTGCCAGTAGTAACATTAGACAGGGGGGCACCGGGGAGCTGTTTTTT. It yields the protein CASSNIRQGGTGELFF. Filled out from reference TRBV19 and TRBJ2-2, the complete variable domain reads DGGITQSPKYLFRKEGQNVTLSCEQNLNHDAMYWYRQDPGQGLRLIYYSQIVNDFQKGDIAEGYSVSREKKESFPLTVTSAQKNPTAFYLCASSNIRQGGTGELFFGEGSRLTVL.

This clone appeared once. The rearrangement links TRBV3-1 (or the pseudogene TRBV3-2) to TRBJ2-7, with D perhaps TRBD2 (6 bases). The CDR3 contains 15 residues. Trimming took off 3 bases at V and 5 bases at J, with 17 bases between the two ends. CDR1 is LGHDT, CDR2 YNNKEL, per germline (reference sequence). This CDR3 reads CASSQNLTPGDEQYF. For the CDR3, the DNA is TGTGCCAGCAGCCAGAATCTGACCCCGGGGGACGAGCAGTACTTC.